The present TCR beta chain was sequenced within a study of T cell responses to AZD1222 COVID-19 vaccine. Whole-study findings and limits: Spike was spanned by vaccine-associated CD4 TCRs, with dominance at 160-218 and 743-854. Following two doses of AZD1222, Spike-specific TCR breadth and depth rose. Repertoire samples came only from after the peak T cell response. Donor demographics were predominantly white British with a female majority; clonal diversity may be underestimated.

The table lists this clone with a few counts. Its antigen is unidentified. V was cut by 2 bases and J by 4 bases, with 9 bases left in between. CDR3 length: 14 residues. Germline lookup yields CDR1 MGHRA and CDR2 YSYEKL. Repertoires were generated with immunoSEQ multiplex PCR, while TCRdb's copy carries only in-frame clones and drops some. The table shows approximately 150,000 clones, with roughly 92% occurring only once. The chain employs TRBV4-1 and TRBJ2-1; D gene uncertain. The source of this sequence is an adult who received the AZD1222 COVID-19 vaccine. The specimen was peripheral blood, collected 28 days after the second AZD1222 dose. CDR3 residues: CASSQFGPYNEQFF. DNA for the CDR3: TGCGCCAGCAGCCAATTCGGGCCGTACAATGAGCAGTTCTTC.